A selection of T cell receptor beta chains follows, all from one sample in a study of shared clonotypes between healthy human individuals. Generated by immunoSEQ multiplex PCR, the TCRdb table keeps only in-frame clones and is missing some. The sample lists over 2 million clones, about 95% occurring once. The sequenced sample was naive CD4+ T cells sorted from blood. These receptors came from a man aged 18-30 years in good health. Both conserved end residues are part of each CDR3. The order of the fields is clone size, D gene, V gene, J gene, CDR3 DNA, CDR3 protein. A D gene is named only where the DNA matches it firmly. Some rows mark clone size as missing; the rest say once, few, many or name a class of expanded clone.

-	-	TRBV27	TRBJ1-1	TGTGCCAGCAGTTTAGGCAGGGGCAACACTGAAGCTTTCTTT	CASSLGRGNTEAFF
-	-	TRBV30	TRBJ2-2	TGTGCCTGGACCCGGACAGCGAACACCGGGGAGCTGTTTTTT	CAWTRTANTGELFF
-	TRBD2	TRBV7-2	TRBJ2-1	TGTGCCAGCAGCTTAGGGCCCGGGACGGGAGGGAATGAGCAGTTCTTC	CASSLGPGTGGNEQFF
-	-	TRBV4-2	TRBJ1-4	TGTGCCAGCAGCCAAGGCCTTAATGAAAAACTGTTTTTT	CASSQGLNEKLFF
-	-	TRBV9	TRBJ1-1	TGTGCCAGCAGCGTAGGAGTGATGAACACTGAAGCTTTCTTT	CASSVGVMNTEAFF
-	-	TRBV2	TRBJ1-5	TGTGCCAGCAGTGATAGGTCCAGCAGTCAGCCCCAGCATTTT	CASSDRSSSQPQHF
-	-	TRBV28	TRBJ1-6	TGTGCCAGCAGTCTAATCAGGGCTAGGGATTCACCCCTCCACTTT	CASSLIRARDSPLHF
-	TRBD2	TRBV14	TRBJ2-5	TGTGCCAGCAGCCAGATAAGCGGGAGCCAAGAGACCCAGTACTTC	CASSQISGSQETQYF
-	TRBD1	TRBV5-4	TRBJ2-5	TGTGCCAGCAGCTTCAAGGGGGCAGAGACCCAGTACTTC	CASSFKGAETQYF
few	-	TRBV4-1	TRBJ1-2	TGCGCCAGCAGCCAAGGCCGGGCCTCGGGAGGCTACACCTTC	CASSQGRASGGYTF
-	-	TRBV30	TRBJ1-2	TGTGCCTGGAGAGCCTCAGGCCTATATGGCTACACCTTC	CAWRASGLYGYTF
-	-	TRBV6-5	TRBJ2-3	TGTGCCAGCTCTAGTGCAGATACGCAGTATTTT	CASSSADTQYF
-	TRBD1	TRBV5-1	TRBJ2-5	TGCGCCAGTACTCCCGGTGGACAGGGGTTTGAGACCCAGTACTTC	CASTPGGQGFETQYF
-	-	TRBV6-6	TRBJ1-5	TGTGCCAGCAGACCGAAGACAGAGGGCAATCAGCCCCAGCATTTT	CASRPKTEGNQPQHF
-	-	TRBV5-6	TRBJ1-1	TGTGCCAGCAGCTCCCCCGGGAGGGACACTGAAGCTTTCTTT	CASSSPGRDTEAFF
once	-	TRBV29-1	TRBJ2-7	TGCAGCGTTGAAGTCCAGGGCAACGAGCAGTACTTC	CSVEVQGNEQYF
once	TRBD1	TRBV5-1	TRBJ1-2	TGCGCCAGCAGCTATGCCGGGACAGAGAACTATGGCTACACCTTC	CASSYAGTENYGYTF
-	-	TRBV2	TRBJ1-2	TGTGCCAGCAGTGAAGCCCCGGGTGGGAACTATGGCTACACCTTC	CASSEAPGGNYGYTF
-	-	TRBV5-6	TRBJ2-7	TGTGCCAGCAGGATAGGACAAGACTACGAGCAGTACTTC	CASRIGQDYEQYF
-	-	TRBV7-8	TRBJ2-1	TGTGCCAGCACTCCGATTGGGGAGCAGTTCTTC	CASTPIGEQFF
-	-	TRBV9	TRBJ2-1	TGTGCCAGCAGCGTAGACGTCAGATCCTACAATGAGCAGTTCTTC	CASSVDVRSYNEQFF
-	-	TRBV30	TRBJ1-2	TGTGCCTGGAGTGTACACGTCCAGGCAGGGAATGGCTACACCTTC	CAWSVHVQAGNGYTF
-	-	TRBV27	TRBJ1-1	TGTGCCAGCAGTTTACCGGCGCAGAACACTGAAGCTTTCTTT	CASSLPAQNTEAFF
-	-	TRBV2	TRBJ2-7	TGTGCCAGCAGTGAGGGCAGGGGGGTAGGGGAGCAGTACTTC	CASSEGRGVGEQYF
-	-	TRBV21-1	TRBJ2-2	TGTGCCAGCCCAAACAGGGGACAGGGAAACACCGGGGAGCTGTTTTTT	CASPNRGQGNTGELFF
-	-	TRBV6-1	TRBJ1-6	TGTGCCAGCAGTGAGGGGCAGCCCTATAATTCACCCCTCCACTTT	CASSEGQPYNSPLHF
-	TRBD2	TRBV4-3	TRBJ2-4	TGCGCCAGCAGCCAGGGACTAGCGGGAGGAAGTATATTCAAAAACATTCAGTACTTC	CASSQGLAGGSIFKNIQYF
-	TRBD2	TRBV10-2	TRBJ2-7	TGCGCCAGCAGATTCGGACTAGCGGATTCCTACGAGCAGTACTTC	CASRFGLADSYEQYF
-	TRBD2	TRBV29-1	TRBJ2-3	TGCAGCGTCCCGTCGACTAGCGGGAGGTCCGATACGCAGTATTTT	CSVPSTSGRSDTQYF
-	TRBD1	TRBV4-3	TRBJ2-5	TGCGCCAGCAAGGACAGGGGCAGCGAGACCCAGTACTTC	CASKDRGSETQYF
-	-	TRBV4-1	TRBJ2-5	TGCGCCAGCGCAGAAGACATTGGGTTGCGTGAGACCCAGTACTTC	CASAEDIGLRETQYF
-	TRBD1	TRBV18	TRBJ1-2	TGTGCCAGCTCACCACCCGGACAGGCGATCTATGGCTACACCTTC	CASSPPGQAIYGYTF
-	-	TRBV18	TRBJ2-7	TGTGCCAGCTCGACCGGGACGGGGTCATCCTACGAGCAGTACTTC	CASSTGTGSSYEQYF
-	-	TRBV7-2	TRBJ2-2	TGTGCCAGCAGCTTAGTTGGGACTCTCGCGGGCGGGGAGCTGTTTTTT	CASSLVGTLAGGELFF
-	-	TRBV9	TRBJ1-6	TGTGCCAGCAGCGTGGGAGTAAGCTCCTATAATTCACCCCTCCACTTT	CASSVGVSSYNSPLHF
-	TRBD1	TRBV6-5	TRBJ1-2	TGTGCCAGCAGGTCCGGGACAGGGCTTGGATATGGCTACACCTTC	CASRSGTGLGYGYTF
-	-	TRBV7-9	TRBJ1-4	TGTGCCAGCAGCTTAGCAGGTTTGGGGTTGCGGGAAAAACTGTTTTTT	CASSLAGLGLREKLFF
-	-	TRBV2	TRBJ2-3	TGTGCCAGCAGGAAGGGGGGCGGGAGCGCAGATACGCAGTATTTT	CASRKGGGSADTQYF
-	-	TRBV5-1	TRBJ2-2	TGCGCCAGCAGCTTGGTTGCAGGGGTCAACACCGGGGAGCTGTTTTTT	CASSLVAGVNTGELFF
once	TRBD2	TRBV5-4	TRBJ2-2	TGTGCCAGCAGCTCCTCTAGCGGGAGTCTACCCGGGGAGCTGTTTTTT	CASSSSSGSLPGELFF
-	-	TRBV5-1	TRBJ2-2	TGCGCCAGCAGCTTGTCATCCACCGGGGAGCTGTTTTTT	CASSLSSTGELFF